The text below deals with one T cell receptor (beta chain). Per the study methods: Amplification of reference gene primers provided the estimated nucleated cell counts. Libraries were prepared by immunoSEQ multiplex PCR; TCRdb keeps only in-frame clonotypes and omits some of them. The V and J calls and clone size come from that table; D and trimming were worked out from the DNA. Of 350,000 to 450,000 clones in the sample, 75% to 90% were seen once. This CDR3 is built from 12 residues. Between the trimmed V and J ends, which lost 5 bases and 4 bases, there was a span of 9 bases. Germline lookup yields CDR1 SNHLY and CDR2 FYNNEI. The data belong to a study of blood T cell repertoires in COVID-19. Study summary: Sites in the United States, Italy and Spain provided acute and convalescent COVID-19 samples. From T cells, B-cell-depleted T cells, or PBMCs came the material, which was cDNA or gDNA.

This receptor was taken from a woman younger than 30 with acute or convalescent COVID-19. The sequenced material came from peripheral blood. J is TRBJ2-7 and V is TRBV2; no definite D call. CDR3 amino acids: CASSLQIYEQYF. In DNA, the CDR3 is TGTGCCAGCAGTCTGCAGATATACGAGCAGTACTTC.